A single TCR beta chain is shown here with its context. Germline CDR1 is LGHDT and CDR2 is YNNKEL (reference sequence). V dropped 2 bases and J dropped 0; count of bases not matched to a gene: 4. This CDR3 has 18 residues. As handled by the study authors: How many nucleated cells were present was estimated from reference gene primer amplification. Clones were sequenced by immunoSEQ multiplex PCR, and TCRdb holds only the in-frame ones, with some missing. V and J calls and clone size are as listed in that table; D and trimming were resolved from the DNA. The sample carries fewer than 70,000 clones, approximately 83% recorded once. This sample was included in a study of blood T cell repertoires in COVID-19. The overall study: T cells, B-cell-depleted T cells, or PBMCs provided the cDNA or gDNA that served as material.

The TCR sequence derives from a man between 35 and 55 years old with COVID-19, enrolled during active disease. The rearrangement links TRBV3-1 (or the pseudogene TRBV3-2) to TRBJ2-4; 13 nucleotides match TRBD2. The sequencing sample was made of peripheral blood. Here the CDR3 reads CASSQTLAGGRAKNIQYF. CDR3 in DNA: TGTGCCAGCAGCCAAACACTAGCGGGGGGGAGAGCCAAAAACATTCAGTACTTC.